These T cell receptor beta chains were read from a single sample in a study of immune cell composition in non-small cell lung cancer. Some clones are missing from TCRdb's copy, which holds only in-frame ones; the method was immunoSEQ multiplex PCR. The repertoire holds fewer than 2,000 clones, with roughly 80% as singletons. The sample consisted of lung tumor tissue. Receptors originate from a human donor with non-small cell lung cancer. CDR3s include the opening cysteine and the closing phenylalanine or tryptophan. A D gene is named only where the DNA matches it firmly. Some rows have no size entry. The others give once, few or many, or a class for an expanded clone.

abundance: NA; v_gene: TRBV7-9; d_gene: NA; j_gene: TRBJ2-7; CDR3nt: TGTGCCAGCACCTCTGGAGACGAGCAGTACTTC; CDR3aa: CASTSGDEQYF
abundance: once; v_gene: TRBV2; d_gene: NA; j_gene: TRBJ2-7; CDR3nt: TGTGCCAGCAGGGTCGAGGGTATATACGAGCAGTACTTC; CDR3aa: CASRVEGIYEQYF
abundance: NA; v_gene: TRBV6-1; d_gene: NA; j_gene: TRBJ1-5; CDR3nt: TGTGCCAGCAGTGAAGGGGAGGGGGGGAATCAGCCCCAGCATTTT; CDR3aa: CASSEGEGGNQPQHF
abundance: NA; v_gene: TRBV4-3; d_gene: NA; j_gene: TRBJ2-7; CDR3nt: TGCGCCAGCAGCCAAGAGGGGCGGGGATGGGACGAGCAGTACTTC; CDR3aa: CASSQEGRGWDEQYF
abundance: NA; v_gene: TRBV11-2; d_gene: NA; j_gene: TRBJ2-7; CDR3nt: TGTGCCAGCAGCCTTGTGGAGGGCCCTTCCTACGAGCAGTACTTC; CDR3aa: CASSLVEGPSYEQYF
abundance: NA; v_gene: TRBV6-5; d_gene: TRBD2; j_gene: TRBJ2-1; CDR3nt: TGTGCCAGCAGTTACTCACGTGGGAGGGAGAATGAGCAGTTCTTC; CDR3aa: CASSYSRGRENEQFF
abundance: NA; v_gene: TRBV9; d_gene: NA; j_gene: TRBJ2-7; CDR3nt: TGTGCCAGCAGCCCTCAGGGTTCTCCAGTCTACGAGCAGTACTTC; CDR3aa: CASSPQGSPVYEQYF
abundance: NA; v_gene: TRBV9; d_gene: NA; j_gene: TRBJ1-5; CDR3nt: TGTGCCAGCAGCCCAGGACAGAGGAATCAGCCCCAGCATTTT; CDR3aa: CASSPGQRNQPQHF
abundance: NA; v_gene: TRBV7-8; d_gene: TRBD2; j_gene: TRBJ2-2; CDR3nt: TGTGCCAGCAGCCGCTCGGGAGGCTCCGCCGGGGAGCTGTTTTTT; CDR3aa: CASSRSGGSAGELFF
abundance: NA; v_gene: TRBV6-4; d_gene: TRBD1; j_gene: TRBJ2-3; CDR3nt: TGTGCCAGCAGTGATGGCCAGGGGGCCCCAGATACGCAGTATTTT; CDR3aa: CASSDGQGAPDTQYF
abundance: NA; v_gene: TRBV7-8; d_gene: TRBD1; j_gene: TRBJ1-5; CDR3nt: TGTGCCAGCAGCTTAGGGACAGGGGGCGGGGGGAGCAATCAGCCCCAGCATTTT; CDR3aa: CASSLGTGGGGSNQPQHF
abundance: NA; v_gene: TRBV11-2; d_gene: NA; j_gene: TRBJ2-7; CDR3nt: TGTGCCAGCAGCTTAGCAGGGGACGTTAACGAGCAGTACTTC; CDR3aa: CASSLAGDVNEQYF
abundance: NA; v_gene: TRBV5-1; d_gene: NA; j_gene: TRBJ1-2; CDR3nt: TGCGCCAGCAGCTTTGACCCGGCGGACTATGGCTACACCTTC; CDR3aa: CASSFDPADYGYTF
abundance: NA; v_gene: TRBV2; d_gene: TRBD1; j_gene: TRBJ1-1; CDR3nt: TGTGCCAGCAGTCAGGGGGGGAACACTGAAGCTTTCTTT; CDR3aa: CASSQGGNTEAFF
abundance: NA; v_gene: TRBV2; d_gene: NA; j_gene: TRBJ2-5; CDR3nt: TGTGCCAGCAGTGTCAGACAAGAGACCCAGTACTTC; CDR3aa: CASSVRQETQYF
abundance: few; v_gene: TRBV19; d_gene: NA; j_gene: TRBJ2-3; CDR3nt: TGTGCCAGTAGCTGGACTGTTAGCGATACGCAGTATTTT; CDR3aa: CASSWTVSDTQYF
abundance: NA; v_gene: TRBV18; d_gene: TRBD2; j_gene: TRBJ2-7; CDR3nt: TGTGCCAGCTCACCACCTAGCGGGAGTTCCTACGAGCAGTACTTC; CDR3aa: CASSPPSGSSYEQYF
abundance: NA; v_gene: TRBV10-3; d_gene: TRBD2; j_gene: TRBJ2-3; CDR3nt: TGTGCCATCAGTGAGGGCCTAGCGGGCACAGATACGCAGTATTTT; CDR3aa: CAISEGLAGTDTQYF
abundance: NA; v_gene: TRBV7-8; d_gene: TRBD2; j_gene: TRBJ2-2; CDR3nt: TGTGCCAGCAGCTTAAGAAGAACTAGCGGTCCCTTGGCGAACACCGGGGAGCTGTTTTTT; CDR3aa: CASSLRRTSGPLANTGELFF
abundance: few; v_gene: TRBV4-1; d_gene: TRBD2; j_gene: TRBJ2-5; CDR3nt: TGCGCCAGCAGCCAATGGAGTGCGGGAGGGTGGGAGACCCAGTACTTC; CDR3aa: CASSQWSAGGWETQYF
abundance: NA; v_gene: TRBV7-3; d_gene: TRBD1; j_gene: TRBJ2-1; CDR3nt: TGTGCCAGCAGCTTGTACAGGGGCAATGAGCAGTTCTTC; CDR3aa: CASSLYRGNEQFF